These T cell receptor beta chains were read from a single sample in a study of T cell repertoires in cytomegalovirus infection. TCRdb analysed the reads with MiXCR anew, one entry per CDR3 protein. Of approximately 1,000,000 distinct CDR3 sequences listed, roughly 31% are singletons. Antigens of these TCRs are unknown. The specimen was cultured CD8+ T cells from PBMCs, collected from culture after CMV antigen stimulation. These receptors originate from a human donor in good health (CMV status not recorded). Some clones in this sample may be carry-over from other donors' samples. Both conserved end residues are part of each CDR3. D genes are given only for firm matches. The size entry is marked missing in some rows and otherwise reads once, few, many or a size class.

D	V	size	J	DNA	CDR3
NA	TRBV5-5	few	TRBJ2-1	TGTGCCAGCAGCTTGTCGAACAGTGCCTACAATGAGCAGTTCTTC	CASSLSNSAYNEQFF
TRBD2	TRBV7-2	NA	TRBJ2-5	TGTGCCAGCAGCTACCCCTTCCGAGCGAGCGGGGTCAGACGGGAGACCCAGTACTTC	CASSYPFRASGVRRETQYF
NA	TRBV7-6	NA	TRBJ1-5	TGTGCCAGCAGCTTAACCGGACTACAGCCCCAGCATTTT	CASSLTGLQPQHF
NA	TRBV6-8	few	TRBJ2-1	TGTGCCAGCACCCCAAGGGGGGGGCGGCCTTTGGAGCAGTTCTTC	CASTPRGGRPLEQFF
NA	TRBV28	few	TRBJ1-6	TGTGCCAGCGGGGACGGGCCGTATAATTCACCCCTCCACTTT	CASGDGPYNSPLHF
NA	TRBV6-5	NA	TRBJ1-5	TGTGCCAGCATTGGCTTGGGGGGGAATCAGCCCCAGCATTTT	CASIGLGGNQPQHF
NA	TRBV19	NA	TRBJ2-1	TGTGCCAGTGCGGGCAGGGGATTGAGTGAGCAGTTCTTC	CASAGRGLSEQFF
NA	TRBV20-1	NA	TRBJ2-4	TGCAGTGCTACGGACTTAGCCAAAAACATTCAGTACTTC	CSATDLAKNIQYF
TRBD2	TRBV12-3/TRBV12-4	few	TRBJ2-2	TGTGCCAGCAGCCCCTCACTAGCGGGGGGGACCGGGGAGCTGTTTTTT	CASSPSLAGGTGELFF
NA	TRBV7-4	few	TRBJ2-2	TGTGCCAGCAGCGCCACTAGCTATGGGACCGGGGAGCTGTTTTTT	CASSATSYGTGELFF
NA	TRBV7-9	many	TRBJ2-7	TGTGCCAGCAGCTTAGGTCTCGAGCAGTACTTC	CASSLGLEQYF
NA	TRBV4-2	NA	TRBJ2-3	TGTGCCAGCAGCCAAGTCCAGGACCTAAGCACAGATACGCAGTATTTT	CASSQVQDLSTDTQYF
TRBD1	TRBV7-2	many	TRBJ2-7	TGTGCCAGCAGCTCCCGGGACAGGGGGTACGAGCAGTACTTC	CASSSRDRGYEQYF
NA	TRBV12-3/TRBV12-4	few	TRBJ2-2	TGTGCCAGCAGTTCCGGGTATAACACCGGGGAGCTGTTTTTT	CASSSGYNTGELFF
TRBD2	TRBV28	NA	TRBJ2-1	TGTGCCAGCACCCCGGGGACTAGCGGGGGCCTTATAGAGTTCTTC	CASTPGTSGGLIEFF
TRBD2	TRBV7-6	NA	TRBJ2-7	TGTGCCAGCAGCGTGGGACTAGCCCCCGAGCAGTACTTC	CASSVGLAPEQYF
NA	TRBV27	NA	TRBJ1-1	TGTGCCAGCAGTTGGGCGGATAACACTGAAGCTTTCTTT	CASSWADNTEAFF
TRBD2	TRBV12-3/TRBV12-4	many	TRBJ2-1	TGTGCCAGCAGCCCAGTCGTTAGCGGGGGTCTTTACAATGAGCAGTTCTTC	CASSPVVSGGLYNEQFF
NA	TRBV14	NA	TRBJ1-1	TGTGTCAGCAGCCAAGGTTCGTCCAGAGGGCACACTGAAGCTTTCTTT	CVSSQGSSRGHTEAFF
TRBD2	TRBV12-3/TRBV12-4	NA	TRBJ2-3	TGTGCCAGCAGTCCCAGCACACAGGGTTGGGCTAGCGGGGCGACTAGCACAGATACGCAGTATTTT	CASSPSTQGWASGATSTDTQYF
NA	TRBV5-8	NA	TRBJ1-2	TGTGCCAGCAGCACCCGGTCGGGCGGATATGGCTACACCTTC	CASSTRSGGYGYTF
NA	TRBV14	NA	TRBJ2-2	TGTGCCAGCAGCCACCGAGCCGGGACGGGGGCGAACACCGGGGAGCTGTTTTTT	CASSHRAGTGANTGELFF
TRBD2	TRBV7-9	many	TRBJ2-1	TGTGCCAGCAGCCGCCGGGGGGACGGGAATGAGCAGTTCTTC	CASSRRGDGNEQFF
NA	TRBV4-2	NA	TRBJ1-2	TGTGCCAGCAGCCAGGGGGCAGGGTTAGCTGGCTACACCTTC	CASSQGAGLAGYTF
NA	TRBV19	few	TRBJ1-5	TGTGCCAGTAGTTATGGCTTTGGTCTTCAGGGTGAAAGCCCGGATCAGCCCCAGCATTTT	CASSYGFGLQGESPDQPQHF
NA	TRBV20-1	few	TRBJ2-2	TGCAGTGCTAGAGTGCCCGGGGAGCTGTTTTTT	CSARVPGELFF
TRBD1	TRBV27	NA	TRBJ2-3	TGTGCCAGCAGTTCCCTCTCCGGGACAGGGGACTATAGGACAGATACGCAGTATTTT	CASSSLSGTGDYRTDTQYF
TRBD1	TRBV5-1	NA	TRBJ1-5	TGCGCCAGCAGCTTGACAGGGGTGGGCAATCAGCCCCAGCATTTT	CASSLTGVGNQPQHF
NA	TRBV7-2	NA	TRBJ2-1	TGTGCCAGCAGCGGGGGGGACAGCTACGAGCAGTTCTTC	CASSGGDSYEQFF
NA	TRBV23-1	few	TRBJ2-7	TGCGCCAGCAGTCAATCAACGGGGTTGGAAGTCTACGAGCAGTACTTC	CASSQSTGLEVYEQYF
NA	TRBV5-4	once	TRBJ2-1	TGTGCCAGCAGCCCCCCGGGTTTTAATGAGCAGTTCTTC	CASSPPGFNEQFF
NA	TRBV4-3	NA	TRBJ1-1	TGCGCCAGCAGCCAAGATAGGGGGAGTACTGGTGAAGCTTTCTTT	CASSQDRGSTGEAFF
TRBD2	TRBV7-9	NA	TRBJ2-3	TGTGCCAGCAGCCTGGGGGGGGGAAAGACAGATACGCAGTATTTT	CASSLGGGKTDTQYF
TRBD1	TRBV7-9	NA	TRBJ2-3	TGTGCCAGCAGCCCCCGGGACAGACCGAGCGCAGATACGCAGTATTTT	CASSPRDRPSADTQYF
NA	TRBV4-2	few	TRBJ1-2	TGTGCCAGCAGCCAAGAGGACAAGACGAACTATGGCTACACCTTC	CASSQEDKTNYGYTF
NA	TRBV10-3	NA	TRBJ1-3	TGTGCCATCACTCCCTCGGGGGCTGGAAACACCATATATTTT	CAITPSGAGNTIYF
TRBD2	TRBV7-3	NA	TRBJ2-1	TGTGCCAGCAGCTTAACGGGACTAGCCCACCCCTACAATGAGCAGTTCTTC	CASSLTGLAHPYNEQFF
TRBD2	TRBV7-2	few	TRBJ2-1	TGTGCCAGCAGCTTAGCGCATGGGACTAGCTGGGAATCTGAGCAGTTCTTC	CASSLAHGTSWESEQFF
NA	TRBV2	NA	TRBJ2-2	TGTGCCAGCAGTGGGAGGGGCATTAACACCGGGGAGCTGTTTTTT	CASSGRGINTGELFF
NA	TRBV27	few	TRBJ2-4	TGTGCCAGCAGCCCCCGAAGGAGGACTCACGACATTCAGTACTTC	CASSPRRRTHDIQYF
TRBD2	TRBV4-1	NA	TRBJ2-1	TGCGCCAGCAGGGTGTACGGGGGGACCAATGAGCAGTTCTTC	CASRVYGGTNEQFF
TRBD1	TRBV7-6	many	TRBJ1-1	TGTGCCAGCAGCCTTAACAGGGGTCCAGCTTTCTTT	CASSLNRGPAFF
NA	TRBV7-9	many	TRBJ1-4	TGTGCCAGCAGCTTAGGTGGGGCCGAGGAAAAACTGTTTTTT	CASSLGGAEEKLFF
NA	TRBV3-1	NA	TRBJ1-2	TGTGCCAGCAGCCCCCGGGACGCCGGTAACTATGGCTACACCTTC	CASSPRDAGNYGYTF